Listed below are T cell receptor beta chains from one sample, sequenced in a study of a mutant IDH1 vaccine in newly diagnosed glioma. These receptors' antigens are unknown. Profiling relied on immunoSEQ multiplex PCR, and the TCRdb table lists in-frame clones only, not all of them. The data show tens of thousands of clones, roughly 85% seen once. Sequenced material: PBMCs, taken from a glioma patient whose treatment included an IDH1 peptide vaccine. The receptor source for this set is a man aged 25 to 40 with glioma. Some clones in this sample may be carry-over from other donors' samples. Each CDR3 is given with its conserved first and last residue. Each record gives: V gene, D gene, CDR3 protein. D genes are given only for firm matches.

TRBV5-4 - CASSRLLVMGNEQFF
TRBV23-1 - CASSRRGDEKLFF
TRBV9 TRBD1 CASSRRGGTGVANTEAFF
TRBV5-1 - CASSLARDIDNEKLFF
TRBV27 TRBD1 CASLDRGLTGELFF
TRBV15 - CATRGWTRQGRDQNTGELFF
TRBV6-6 TRBD1 CASSRGTVQETQYF
TRBV4-2 - CASSQGGNYNEQFF
TRBV19 TRBD1 CASRSGGNTEAFF
TRBV7-8 - CASSLRPQIRSNQPQHF
TRBV16 - CASNPRKVGELFF
TRBV7-3 - CASSYGRSYEQYF
TRBV7-9 TRBD1 CASSYTTGKEKLFF
TRBV30 - CAWSVSQDFSVDTQYF
TRBV27 - CASSLFDEQFF
TRBV7-8 - CASSLTRLAPYNEQFF
TRBV9 TRBD1 CASSPSGTGNQPQHF
TRBV7-9 - CASSLAIRNTGELFF
TRBV2 TRBD2 CASTGAGPYNEQFF